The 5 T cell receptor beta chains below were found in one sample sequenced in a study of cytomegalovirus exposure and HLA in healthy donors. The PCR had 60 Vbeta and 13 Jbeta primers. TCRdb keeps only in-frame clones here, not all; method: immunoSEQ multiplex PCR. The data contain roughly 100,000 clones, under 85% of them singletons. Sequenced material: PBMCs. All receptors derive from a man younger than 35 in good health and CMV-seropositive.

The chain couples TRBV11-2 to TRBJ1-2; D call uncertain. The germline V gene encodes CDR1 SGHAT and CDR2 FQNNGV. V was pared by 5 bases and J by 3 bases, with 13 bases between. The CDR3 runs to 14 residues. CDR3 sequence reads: CASSRYTADYGYTF. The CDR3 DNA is TGTGCCAGCAGCCGTTACACAGCGGACTATGGCTACACCTTC.

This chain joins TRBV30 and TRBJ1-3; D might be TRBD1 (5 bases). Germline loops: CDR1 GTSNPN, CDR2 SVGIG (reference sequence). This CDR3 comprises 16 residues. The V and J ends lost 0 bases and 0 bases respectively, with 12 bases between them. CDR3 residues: CAWSVGDSLSGNTIYF. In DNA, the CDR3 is TGTGCCTGGAGTGTAGGCGACAGCCTCTCTGGAAACACCATATATTTT.

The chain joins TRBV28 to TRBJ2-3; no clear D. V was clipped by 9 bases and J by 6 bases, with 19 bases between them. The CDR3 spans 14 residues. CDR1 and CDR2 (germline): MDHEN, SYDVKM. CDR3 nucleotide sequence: TGTGCCAGTACCATGCCGGTCTCGATGGATACGCAGTATTTT. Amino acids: CASTMPVSMDTQYF.

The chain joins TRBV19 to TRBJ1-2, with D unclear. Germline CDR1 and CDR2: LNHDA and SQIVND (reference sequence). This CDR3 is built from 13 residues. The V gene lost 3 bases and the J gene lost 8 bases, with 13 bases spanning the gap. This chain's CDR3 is CASSIYVRAGYTF. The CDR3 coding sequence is TGTGCCAGTAGTATCTACGTTAGAGCGGGCTACACCTTC.

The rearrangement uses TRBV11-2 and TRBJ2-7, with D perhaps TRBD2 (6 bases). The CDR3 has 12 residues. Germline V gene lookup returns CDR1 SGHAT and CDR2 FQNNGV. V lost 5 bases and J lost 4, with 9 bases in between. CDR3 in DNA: TGTGCCAGCAGCCGTAGCGGATACGAGCAGTACTTC. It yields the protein CASSRSGYEQYF.